Each of the 14 T cell receptor beta chains below was sequenced from the same sample in a study of T-cell memory formation after mild COVID-19 (dated by TCRdb to the early 2020s). Library preparation employed 5' RACE. Instrument used: Illumina NovaSeq 6000. Clones were called with MiXCR by TCRdb after fastp trimmed the public reads at Q25, and only in-frame beta chains were retained. Entries are consolidated by CDR3 protein sequence, retaining the most common genes and DNA. The sample records about 57,000 distinct CDR3 sequences, over 9% of which are singletons. In total, the top ten clones hold roughly a quarter of the sample. Specimen: PBMCs or a T cell subset sorted from them (not recorded which). The receptor source for this set is a man younger than 35 who had mild COVID-19 (a few samples of this study predate the infection). The sample titles of this study are shuffled in the database, so cell type and time point are left out; the donor was told from shared clones.

The CDR3 protein is CASSLDHNQPQHF. CDR3 bases: TGTGCCAGCAGCTTAGATCACAATCAGCCCCAGCATTTT. The V call is TRBV11-2, the J call TRBJ1-5; D uncertain. V dropped 0 bases and J dropped 3 bases, with 3 bases sitting between them. The CDR3 extends over 13 amino acids. CDR1 and CDR2 from the germline V gene are SGHAT and FQNNGV.

This chain links TRBV19 with TRBJ1-1; 8 positions match TRBD1. Germline values: CDR1 LNHDA, CDR2 SQIVND (reference sequence). The CDR3 is made up of 14 amino acids. V dropped 10 bases and J dropped 6; count of bases not matched to a gene: 13. In DNA form, the CDR3 reads TGTGCCACTCGACAGGGGCCGCAACCACCTGAAGCTTTCTTT. Translated: CATRQGPQPPEAFF.

The J gene is TRBJ1-2, the V gene TRBV2, with 7 bases identical to TRBD1. With 5 bases clipped from V and 5 bases from J, the junction kept 8 bases outside the gene matches. The CDR3 is made up of 14 amino acids. Germline V gene lookup returns CDR1 SNHLY and CDR2 FYNNEI. In DNA, the CDR3 is TGTGCCAGCAGTCTCCAGACAGGGAAGTATGGCTACACCTTC. It specifies CASSLQTGKYGYTF.

The chain combines TRBV4-2 with TRBJ1-1; no reliable D call. This CDR3 region has 14 residues. V was clipped by 1 base and J by 4 bases, with 10 bases between them. The germline gives CDR1 LGHNA, CDR2 YNFKEQ. CDR3 bases: TGTGCCAGCAGCCAAGCCAATCAGCGCACTGAAGCTTTCTTT. The encoded protein is CASSQANQRTEAFF.

The chain carries TRBV2 and TRBJ1-6; D may be TRBD1 (5 bases). V lost 11 bases and J 5 bases, leaving 10 bases between the germline ends. CDR3 length: 12 residues. Germline CDR1 is SNHLY and CDR2 is FYNNEI. CDR3 in amino acids: CARGQDNSPLHF. DNA of the CDR3: TGTGCCCGCGGACAAGATAATTCACCCCTCCACTTT.

This clonotype was counted only a few times. V usage is TRBV3-1 and J usage is TRBJ1-1; 7 nucleotides agree with TRBD1. V lost 1 base to trimming and J lost 4 bases; unmatched junction nucleotides: 6. Germline values: CDR1 LGHDT, CDR2 YNNKEL (reference sequence). This CDR3 is 15 amino acids long. The DNA for the CDR3 is TGTGCCAGCAGCCAAGGTTCCAGGGGGGTCACTGAAGCTTTCTTT. Its translation is CASSQGSRGVTEAFF.

This clonotype turned up a few times. The rearrangement uses TRBV12-3 or TRBV12-4 and TRBJ1-2; possible D gene TRBD1, 6 bases. The CDR3 consists of 13 residues. V was trimmed by 7 bases and J by 9 bases, leaving 18 bases between them. CDR3 sequence (DNA): TGTGCCAGCATCCGAGAAGGGGGTCGAAGCTACACCTTC. Translating it yields CASIREGGRSYTF.

This rearrangement joins TRBV7-9 to TRBJ1-6, with D possibly being TRBD1 (5 bases). V was trimmed by 3 bases and J by 5 bases, leaving 8 bases between them. CDR1 and CDR2 from the germline V gene are SEHNR and FQNEAQ (reference sequence). CDR3 length: 14 amino acids. This CDR3 reads CASSFGADNSPLHF. DNA for the CDR3: TGTGCCAGCAGCTTTGGGGCAGATAATTCACCCCTCCACTTT.

The chain recombines TRBV7-2 with TRBJ2-3; D is undetermined. Trimming left V 6 bases short and J 1 base short, with 11 bases between. CDR3 length: 14 amino acids. CDR1 is SGHTA and CDR2 is FQGNSA in the germline V gene. CDR3 nucleotide sequence: TGTGCCAGCAGACGGCTTGCAGGCACAGATACGCAGTATTTT. It codes for CASRRLAGTDTQYF. Based on the CDR3 plus reference TRBV7-2 and TRBJ2-3, the full variable domain is GAGVSQSPSNKVTEKGKDVELRCDPISGHTALYWYRQSLGQGLEFLIYFQGNSAPDKSGLPSDRFSAERTGGSVSTLTIQRTQQEDSAVYLCASRRLAGTDTQYFGPGTRLTVL.

The sample holds many counts of this clonotype. This sequence joins TRBV6-5 and TRBJ1-2, with 10 bases that match TRBD1. Germline-derived CDR1 and CDR2 are MNHEY and SVGAGI. J gave up 11 bases and V 6 bases, and 15 bases lay outside the gene matches. CDR3 size: 15 residues. Here the CDR3 reads CASSTTGTGEGPYTF. The CDR3 DNA follows: TGTGCCAGCAGCACCACCGGGACAGGGGAAGGACCTTACACCTTC.

This sequence joins TRBV18 and TRBJ1-1; D possibly corresponds to TRBD1 (6 bases). Germline V gene lookup returns CDR1 KGHSH and CDR2 LQKENI. Trimming removed 3 bases from V and 9 bases from J, with 14 bases in between. CDR3 length equals 13 residues. CDR3 residues: CASSPGTPHQAFF. For the CDR3, the DNA is TGTGCCAGCTCACCCGGGACACCCCACCAAGCTTTCTTT.

There are many counts of this clonotype. This sequence joins TRBV5-1 and TRBJ2-3; a possible D gene is TRBD1 (6 bases). Trimming pared 0 bases from V and 8 bases from J, leaving 16 bases between. The CDR3 totals 15 residues. Germline lookup yields CDR1 SGHRS and CDR2 YFSETQ. In nucleotides, the CDR3 is TGCGCCAGCAGCTTGGGAGGGGGACCCACCGGTACGCAGTATTTT. Encoded protein: CASSLGGGPTGTQYF.

V usage is TRBV12-3 or TRBV12-4 and J usage is TRBJ1-3; tentatively, D is TRBD1 (6 bases). Trimming cost V 6 bases and J 7 bases, with 19 bases left between them. The CDR3 consists of 15 residues. The CDR3 protein is CASREGGNNQNTIYF. CDR3 coding DNA: TGTGCCAGCAGAGAGGGGGGGAACAACCAGAACACCATATATTTT.

This clonotype appeared many times. This sequence joins TRBV12-3 or TRBV12-4 and TRBJ1-4, with TRBD1 as a possible D gene (5 bases). The CDR3 covers 14 residues. V was cut by 6 bases and J by 0 bases, with 8 bases left in between. The DNA for the CDR3 is TGTGCCAGCAGCAGGGTGGCAACTAATGAAAAACTGTTTTTT. Protein sequence: CASSRVATNEKLFF.